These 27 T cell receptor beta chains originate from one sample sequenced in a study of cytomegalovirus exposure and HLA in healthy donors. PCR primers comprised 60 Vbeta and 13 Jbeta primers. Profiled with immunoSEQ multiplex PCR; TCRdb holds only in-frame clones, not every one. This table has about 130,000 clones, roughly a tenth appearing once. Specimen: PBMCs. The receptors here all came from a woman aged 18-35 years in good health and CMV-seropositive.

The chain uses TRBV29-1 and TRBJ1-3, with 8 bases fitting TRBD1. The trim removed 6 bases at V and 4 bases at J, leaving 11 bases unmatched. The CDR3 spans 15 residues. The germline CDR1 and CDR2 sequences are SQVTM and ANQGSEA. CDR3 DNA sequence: TGCAGCGTCGTTGTACAGGGGGTCGCCGGAAACACCATATATTTT. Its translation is CSVVVQGVAGNTIYF.

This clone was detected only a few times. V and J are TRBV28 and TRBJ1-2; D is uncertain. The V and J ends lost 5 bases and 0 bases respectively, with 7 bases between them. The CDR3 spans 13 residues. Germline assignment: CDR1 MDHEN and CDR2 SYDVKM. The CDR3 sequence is CASSRQANYGYTF. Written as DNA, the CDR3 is TGTGCCAGCAGTCGACAAGCTAACTATGGCTACACCTTC.

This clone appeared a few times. CDR3 DNA sequence: TGTGCCAGCAGCCAAACAGGACTACCCTACGAGCAGTACTTC. This translates into CASSQTGLPYEQYF. The chain uses TRBV7-6 and TRBJ2-7, with D possibly TRBD2 on 6 matching bases. CDR1 is SGHVS and CDR2 is FNYEAQ in the germline V gene. The CDR3 contains 14 residues. V was clipped by 5 bases and J by 2 bases, with 13 bases between them.

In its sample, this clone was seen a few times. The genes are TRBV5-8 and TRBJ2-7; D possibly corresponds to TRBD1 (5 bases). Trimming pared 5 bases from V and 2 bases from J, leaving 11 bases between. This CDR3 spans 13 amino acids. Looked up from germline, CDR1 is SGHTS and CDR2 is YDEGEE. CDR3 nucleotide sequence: TGTGCCAGCAGTTACGGACAAACCTACGAGCAGTACTTC. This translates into CASSYGQTYEQYF.

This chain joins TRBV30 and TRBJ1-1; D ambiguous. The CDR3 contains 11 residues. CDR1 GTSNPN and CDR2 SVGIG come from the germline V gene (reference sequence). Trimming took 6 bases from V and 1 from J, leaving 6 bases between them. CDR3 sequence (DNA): TGTGCCTGTACGGGGAACACTGAAGCTTTCTTT. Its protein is CACTGNTEAFF.

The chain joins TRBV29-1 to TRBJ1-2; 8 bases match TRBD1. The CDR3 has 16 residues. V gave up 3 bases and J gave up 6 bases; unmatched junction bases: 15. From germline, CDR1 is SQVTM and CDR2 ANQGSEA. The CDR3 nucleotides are TGCAGCGTTGATTCTATCAGGACAGGGCTTTTCGATGGCTACACCTTC. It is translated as CSVDSIRTGLFDGYTF. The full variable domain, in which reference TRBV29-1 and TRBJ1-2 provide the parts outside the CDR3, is SAVISQKPSRDICQRGTSLTIQCQVDSQVTMMFWYRQQPGQSLTLIATANQGSEATYESGFVIDKFPISRPNLTFSTLTVSNMSPEDSSIYLCSVDSIRTGLFDGYTFGSGTRLTVV.

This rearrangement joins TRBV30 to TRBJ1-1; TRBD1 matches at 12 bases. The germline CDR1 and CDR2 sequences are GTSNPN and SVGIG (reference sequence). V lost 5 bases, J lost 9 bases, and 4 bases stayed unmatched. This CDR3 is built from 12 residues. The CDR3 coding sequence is TGTGCCTGGGCCCGGGACAGGGGGCAAGCTTTCTTT. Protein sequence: CAWARDRGQAFF.

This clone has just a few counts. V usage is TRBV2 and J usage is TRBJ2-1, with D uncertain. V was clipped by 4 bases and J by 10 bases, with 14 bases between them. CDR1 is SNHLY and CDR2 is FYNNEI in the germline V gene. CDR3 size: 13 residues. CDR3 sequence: CASSGALGWEQFF. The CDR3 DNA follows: TGTGCCAGCAGTGGGGCGCTTGGGTGGGAGCAGTTCTTC. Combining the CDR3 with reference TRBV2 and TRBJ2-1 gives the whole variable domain EPEVTQTPSHQVTQMGQEVILRCVPISNHLYFYWYRQILGQKVEFLVSFYNNEISEKSEIFDDQFSVERPDGSNFTLKIRSTKLEDSAMYFCASSGALGWEQFFGPGTRLTVL.

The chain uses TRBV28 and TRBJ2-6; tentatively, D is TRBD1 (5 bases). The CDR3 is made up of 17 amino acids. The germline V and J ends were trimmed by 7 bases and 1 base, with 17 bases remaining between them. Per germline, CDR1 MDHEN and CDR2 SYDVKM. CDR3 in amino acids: CASTLRGRESGANVLTF. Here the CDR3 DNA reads TGTGCCAGCACCCTTAGGGGCAGGGAATCTGGGGCCAACGTCCTGACTTTC.

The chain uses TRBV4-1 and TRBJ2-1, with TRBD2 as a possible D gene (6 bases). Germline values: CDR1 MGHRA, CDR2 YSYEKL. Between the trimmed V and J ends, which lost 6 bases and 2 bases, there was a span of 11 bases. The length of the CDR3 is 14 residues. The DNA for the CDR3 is TGCGCCAGCAGAGTTATAGCGGCCTACAATGAGCAGTTCTTC. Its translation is CASRVIAAYNEQFF.

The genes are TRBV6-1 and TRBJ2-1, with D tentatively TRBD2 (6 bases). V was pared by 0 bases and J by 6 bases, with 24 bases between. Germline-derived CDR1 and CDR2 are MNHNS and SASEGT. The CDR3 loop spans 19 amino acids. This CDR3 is CASSEAPLGAAGLGNEQFF. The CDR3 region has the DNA TGTGCCAGCAGTGAAGCGCCACTTGGCGCGGCGGGGCTAGGCAATGAGCAGTTCTTC.

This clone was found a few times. Here the CDR3 DNA reads TGTGCCAGCAGCGTGGAGGGGAAGCTGCAGTTCTTC. Translated: CASSVEGKLQFF. The V call is TRBV9, the J call TRBJ2-1, with D possibly matching TRBD2 (6 bases). The CDR3 consists of 12 residues. V lost 2 bases and J lost 12, with 12 bases in between. Germline V gene data show CDR1 as SGDLS and CDR2 as YYNGEE.

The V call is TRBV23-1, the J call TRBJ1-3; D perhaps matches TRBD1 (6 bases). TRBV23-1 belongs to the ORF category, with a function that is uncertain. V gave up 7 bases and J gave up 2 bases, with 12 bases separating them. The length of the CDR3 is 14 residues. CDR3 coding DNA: TGCGCCAGCATATTCTCAGGGGCTGGAAACACCATATATTTT. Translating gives CASIFSGAGNTIYF.

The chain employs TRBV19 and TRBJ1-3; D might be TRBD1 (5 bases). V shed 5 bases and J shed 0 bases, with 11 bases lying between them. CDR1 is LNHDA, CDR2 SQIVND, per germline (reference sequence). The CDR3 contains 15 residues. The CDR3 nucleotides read TGTGCCAGTAGTTGGGGGGACCGCTCTGGAAACACCATATATTTT. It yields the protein CASSWGDRSGNTIYF.

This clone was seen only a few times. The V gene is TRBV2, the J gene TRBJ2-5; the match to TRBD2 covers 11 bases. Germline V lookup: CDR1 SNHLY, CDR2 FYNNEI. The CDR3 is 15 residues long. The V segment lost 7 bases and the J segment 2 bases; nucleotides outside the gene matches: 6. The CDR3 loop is CASTILAGAQETQYF. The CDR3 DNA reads TGTGCCAGCACGATACTAGCGGGGGCACAAGAGACCCAGTACTTC.

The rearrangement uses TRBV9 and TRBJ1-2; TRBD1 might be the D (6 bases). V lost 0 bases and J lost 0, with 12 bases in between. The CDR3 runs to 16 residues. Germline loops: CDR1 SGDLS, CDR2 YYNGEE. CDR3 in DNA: TGTGCCAGCAGCGTAGACACAGGGATGGCTAACTATGGCTACACCTTC. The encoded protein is CASSVDTGMANYGYTF.

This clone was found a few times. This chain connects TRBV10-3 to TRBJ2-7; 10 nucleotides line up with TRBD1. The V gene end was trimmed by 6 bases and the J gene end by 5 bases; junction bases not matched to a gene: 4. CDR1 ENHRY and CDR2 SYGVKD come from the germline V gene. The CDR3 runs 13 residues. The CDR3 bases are TGTGCCATCAGCGACAGGGGGCCCGACGAGCAGTACTTC. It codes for CAISDRGPDEQYF.

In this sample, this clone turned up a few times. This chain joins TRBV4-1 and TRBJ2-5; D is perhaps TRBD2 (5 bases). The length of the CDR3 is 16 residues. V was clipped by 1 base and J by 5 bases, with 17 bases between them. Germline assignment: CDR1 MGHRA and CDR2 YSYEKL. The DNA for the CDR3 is TGCGCCAGCAGCCAAGCCCCCAGGTTGGGAGCGGAGACCCAGTACTTC. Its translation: CASSQAPRLGAETQYF.

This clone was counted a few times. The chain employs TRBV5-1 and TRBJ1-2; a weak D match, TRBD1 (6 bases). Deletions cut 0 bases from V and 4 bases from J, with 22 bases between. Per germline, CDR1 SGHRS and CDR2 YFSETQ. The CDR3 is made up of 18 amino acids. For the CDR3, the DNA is TGCGCCAGCAGCTTGGGGGGGGCGGGGGCCTCCTACGGCTATGGCTACACCTTC. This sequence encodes CASSLGGAGASYGYGYTF.

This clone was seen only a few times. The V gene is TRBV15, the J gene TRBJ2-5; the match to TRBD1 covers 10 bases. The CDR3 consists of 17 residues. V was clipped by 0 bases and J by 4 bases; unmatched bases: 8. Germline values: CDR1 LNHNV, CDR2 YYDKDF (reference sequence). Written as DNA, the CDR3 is TGTGCCACCAGCAGAGATAAGGGACAGGGGAGGGGAGAGACCCAGTACTTC. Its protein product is CATSRDKGQGRGETQYF.

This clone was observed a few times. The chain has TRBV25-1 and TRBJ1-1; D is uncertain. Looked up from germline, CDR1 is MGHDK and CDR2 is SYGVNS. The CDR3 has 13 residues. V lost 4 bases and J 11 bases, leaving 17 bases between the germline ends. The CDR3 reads CASSGHAHPKAFF. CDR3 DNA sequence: TGTGCCAGCAGTGGACACGCGCACCCCAAGGCTTTCTTT. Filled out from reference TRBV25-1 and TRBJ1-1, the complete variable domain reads EADIYQTPRYLVIGTGKKITLECSQTMGHDKMYWYQQDPGMELHLIHYSYGVNSTEKGDLSSESTVSRIRTEHFPLTLESARPSHTSQYLCASSGHAHPKAFFGQGTRLTVV.

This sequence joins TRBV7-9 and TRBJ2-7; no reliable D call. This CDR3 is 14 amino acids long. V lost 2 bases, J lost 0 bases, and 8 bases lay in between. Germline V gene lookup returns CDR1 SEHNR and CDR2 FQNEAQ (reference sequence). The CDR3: CASSLSASSYEQYF. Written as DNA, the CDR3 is TGTGCCAGCAGCTTATCCGCTAGCTCCTACGAGCAGTACTTC.

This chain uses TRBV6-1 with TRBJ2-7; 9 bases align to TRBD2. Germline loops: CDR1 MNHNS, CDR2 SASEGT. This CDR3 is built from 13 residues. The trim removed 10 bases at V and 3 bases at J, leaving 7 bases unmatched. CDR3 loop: CAIGLAGYYEQYF. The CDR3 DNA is TGTGCCATAGGGCTAGCGGGATACTACGAGCAGTACTTC.

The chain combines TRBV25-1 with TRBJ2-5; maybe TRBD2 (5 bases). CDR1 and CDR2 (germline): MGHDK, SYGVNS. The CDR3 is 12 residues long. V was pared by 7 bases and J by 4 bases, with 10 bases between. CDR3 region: CASNEGRETQYF. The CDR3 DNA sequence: TGTGCCAGCAACGAGGGCAGAGAGACCCAGTACTTC. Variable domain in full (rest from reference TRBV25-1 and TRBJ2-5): EADIYQTPRYLVIGTGKKITLECSQTMGHDKMYWYQQDPGMELHLIHYSYGVNSTEKGDLSSESTVSRIRTEHFPLTLESARPSHTSQYLCASNEGRETQYFGPGTRLLVL.

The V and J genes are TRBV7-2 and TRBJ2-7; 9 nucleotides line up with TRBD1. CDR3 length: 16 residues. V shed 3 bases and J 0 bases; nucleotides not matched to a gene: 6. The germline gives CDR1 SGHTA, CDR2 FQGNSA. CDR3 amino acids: CASSLPGQGSSYEQYF. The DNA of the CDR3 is TGTGCCAGCAGCTTGCCCGGACAGGGGAGCTCCTACGAGCAGTACTTC.

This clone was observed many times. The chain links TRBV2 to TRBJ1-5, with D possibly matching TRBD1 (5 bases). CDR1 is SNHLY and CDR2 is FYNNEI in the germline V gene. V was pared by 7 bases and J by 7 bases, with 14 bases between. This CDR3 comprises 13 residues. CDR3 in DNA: TGTGCCAGCATGGGGCAGGGCAGCCAGCCCCAGCATTTT. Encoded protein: CASMGQGSQPQHF.

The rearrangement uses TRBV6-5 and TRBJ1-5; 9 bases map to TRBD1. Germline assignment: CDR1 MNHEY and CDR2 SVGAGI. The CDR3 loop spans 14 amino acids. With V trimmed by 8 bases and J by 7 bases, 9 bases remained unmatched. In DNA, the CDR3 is TGTGCCAGCCAACAGGGGGCTTTCGGGCAGCCCCAGCATTTT. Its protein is CASQQGAFGQPQHF.